The 27 T cell receptor beta chains reported below all come from one sample, sequenced in a study of T cell repertoires in cytomegalovirus infection. TCRdb redid the calling of the reads with MiXCR, one entry per CDR3 protein. The sample holds nearly 550,000 distinct CDR3 sequences, approximately 15% seen once. The specimen sequenced was CD8+ T cells from PBMCs. The receptors were gathered from a human donor in good health (CMV status not recorded). Some clones in this sample may be carry-over from other donors' samples.

This clonotype was detected only a few times. This chain uses TRBV9 with TRBJ2-1; 11 bases match TRBD2. CDR3 length: 16 residues. With 5 bases clipped from V and 1 base from J, the junction kept 5 bases outside the gene matches. Germline-derived CDR1 and CDR2 are SGDLS and YYNGEE. The CDR3 reads CASSGTSGGSYNEQFF. The CDR3 DNA reads as TGTGCCAGCAGTGGCACTAGCGGGGGTTCCTACAATGAGCAGTTCTTC. Variable domain in full (rest from reference TRBV9 and TRBJ2-1): DSGVTQTPKHLITATGQRVTLRCSPRSGDLSVYWYQQSLDQGLQFLIQYYNGEERAKGNILERFSAQQFPDLHSELNLSSLELGDSALYFCASSGTSGGSYNEQFFGPGTRLTVL.

Worth noting for this clonotype: This sequence may be a read error, since a much larger clone differs from it by one base. The rearrangement uses TRBV4-2 and TRBJ1-2; D remains ambiguous. Germline V gene sequence: CDR1 LGHNA, CDR2 YNFKEQ. This CDR3 has 13 residues. The CDR3 protein is CASSQISADGYIF. The CDR3 DNA reads as TGTGCCAGCAGCCAGATAAGCGCCGATGGCTACATCTTC.

Only a few counts were recorded for this clonotype. This rearrangement joins TRBV27 to TRBJ2-2; TRBD2 agrees at 10 bases. The V gene's germline CDR1 is MNHEY and CDR2 SMNVEV (reference sequence). This CDR3 spans 16 amino acids. V shed 6 bases, J shed 5 bases, and the junction held 9 bases outside the gene matches. DNA for the CDR3: TGTGCCAGCAGCTTCGCCCTAGCGGGAGATACCGGGGAGCTGTTTTTT. Amino acids: CASSFALAGDTGELFF.

This clonotype came up a few times. The chain employs TRBV28 and TRBJ2-7, with TRBD1 matching over 7 bases. Unmatched junction bases numbered 4, after V lost 2 bases and J lost 3 bases. Per germline, CDR1 MDHEN and CDR2 SYDVKM. CDR3 length: 14 residues. The CDR3 region is CASSLPNRGYEQYF. CDR3 sequence (DNA): TGTGCCAGCAGTTTACCCAACAGGGGCTACGAGCAGTACTTC.

The V gene is TRBV28, the J gene TRBJ2-7; either TRBD1 or TRBD2 may supply D (5 bases each). V lost 8 bases and J 2 bases, leaving 19 bases between the germline ends. The length of the CDR3 is 15 residues. Per the germline V gene, CDR1 is MDHEN and CDR2 is SYDVKM. CDR3 in DNA: TGTGCCAGCGGACCTCGCCGGGACGGAACCTACGAGCAGTACTTC. As protein: CASGPRRDGTYEQYF.

The J gene is TRBJ2-6, the V gene TRBV7-3; D is perhaps TRBD2 (5 bases). This CDR3 is 17 amino acids long. CDR1 and CDR2 from the germline V gene are SGHTA and FQGTGA. V was shortened by 1 base and J by 0 bases, with 10 bases between the two germline ends. Here the CDR3 DNA reads TGTGCCAGCAGCTTAAGTGGACTCCCCTCTGGGGCCAACGTCCTGACTTTC. Its protein product is CASSLSGLPSGANVLTF.

J is TRBJ2-5 and V is TRBV11-2; 9 nucleotides match TRBD1. The CDR3 spans 14 residues. V was clipped by 5 bases and J by 3 bases; unmatched bases: 4. Germline assignment: CDR1 SGHAT and CDR2 FQNNGV. The chain's CDR3 is CASSQRTGEETQYF. The CDR3 coding sequence is TGTGCCAGCAGCCAACGGACAGGGGAAGAGACCCAGTACTTC. Together with reference TRBV11-2 and TRBJ2-5, the CDR3 gives the full variable domain: EAGVAQSPRYKIIEKRQSVAFWCNPISGHATLYWYQQILGQGPKLLIQFQNNGVVDDSQLPKDRFSAERLKGVDSTLKIQPAKLEDSAVYLCASSQRTGEETQYFGPGTRLLVL.

The chain employs TRBV9 and TRBJ1-2; D not certain. The V end lost 0 bases, the J end lost 4 bases, and 10 bases lay between the germline ends. The CDR3 runs 14 residues. Germline loops: CDR1 SGDLS, CDR2 YYNGEE. The CDR3 here is CASSVDEEAYGYTF. CDR3 DNA: TGTGCCAGCAGCGTAGATGAGGAGGCCTATGGCTACACCTTC.

The chain joins TRBV27 to TRBJ2-3; 7 nucleotides match TRBD2. The V gene end was trimmed by 4 bases and the J gene end by 2 bases; junction bases not matched to a gene: 9. Germline loops: CDR1 MNHEY, CDR2 SMNVEV (reference sequence). The CDR3 has 16 residues. The CDR3 loop reads CASSSGRAPYTDTQYF. The CDR3 DNA follows: TGTGCCAGCAGTTCGGGGAGGGCCCCATACACAGATACGCAGTATTTT.

At least ten counts were recorded for this clonotype. The chain recombines TRBV7-2 with TRBJ2-7; 8 nucleotides agree with TRBD2. In germline, CDR1 is SGHTA, CDR2 FQGNSA. The CDR3 consists of 16 residues. With V trimmed by 5 bases and J by 3 bases, 12 bases remained unmatched. This CDR3 is CASSPQGGTSHYEQYF. In DNA form, the CDR3 reads TGTGCCAGCAGCCCTCAAGGTGGGACTAGTCACTACGAGCAGTACTTC. Combining the CDR3 with reference TRBV7-2 and TRBJ2-7 gives the whole variable domain GAGVSQSPSNKVTEKGKDVELRCDPISGHTALYWYRQSLGQGLEFLIYFQGNSAPDKSGLPSDRFSAERTGGSVSTLTIQRTQQEDSAVYLCASSPQGGTSHYEQYFGPGTRLTVT.

This clonotype was detected a few times. The chain uses TRBV3-1 and TRBJ1-2; a weak D match, TRBD1 (5 bases). CDR1 and CDR2 from the germline V gene are LGHDT and YNNKEL (reference sequence). CDR3 size: 15 residues. The germline V and J ends were trimmed by 4 bases and 6 bases, with 18 bases remaining between them. CDR3 sequence reads: CASSLTGSGWNGYTF. As DNA, the CDR3 is TGTGCCAGCAGCCTCACAGGCTCCGGATGGAATGGCTACACCTTC.

On this clonotype itself: Possible read error: a much larger clone is one base away. The chain is built from TRBV27 and TRBJ2-5; 8 bases are a match to TRBD2. V was clipped by 4 bases and J by 5 bases; unmatched bases: 6. The CDR3 totals 14 residues. Germline CDR1 is MNHEY and CDR2 is SMNVEV (reference sequence). DNA of the CDR3: TGTGCCAGCAGTTCGGGACTAGAATGCGAGACCCAGTACTTC. Encoded protein: CASSSGLECETQYF.

The chain links TRBV27 to TRBJ2-3; D is uncertain. This CDR3 contains 13 residues. In germline, CDR1 is MNHEY, CDR2 SMNVEV (reference sequence). Trimming shortened V by 0 bases and J by 7 bases, and 8 bases separated the two germline ends. The CDR3 sequence is CASSLSRTYTQYF. The CDR3 region has the DNA TGTGCCAGCAGTTTATCGCGTACATATACGCAGTATTTT.

This clonotype has more than one count but fewer than ten. This rearrangement joins TRBV6-4 to TRBJ2-1, with D perhaps matching TRBD1 (6 bases). Germline V gives CDR1 MRHNA, CDR2 SNTAGT. V lost 1 base, J lost 8 bases, and 18 bases lay in between. The CDR3 contains 16 residues. The DNA for the CDR3 is TGTGCCAGCAGTGACTGGCCACCGACAGGTCGGGATGAGCAGTTCTTC. This sequence encodes CASSDWPPTGRDEQFF.

The chain combines TRBV15 with TRBJ2-7; no definite D call. With 8 bases removed from V and 2 bases from J, the gap between germline ends came to 7 bases. Germline CDR1 and CDR2: LNHNV and YYDKDF (reference sequence). The CDR3 length is 11 residues. The CDR3 DNA reads as TGTGCCACCCGGCAAGCCTACGAGCAGTACTTC. Translating it yields CATRQAYEQYF.

In DNA form, the CDR3 reads TGCAGTGCTAGAGATTACAGCCAAGAGACCCAGTACTTC. Translating it yields CSARDYSQETQYF. The rearrangement joins TRBV20-1 to TRBJ2-5; no reliable D call. The germline V and J ends were trimmed by 0 bases and 1 base, with 6 bases remaining between them. Germline CDR1 and CDR2: DFQATT and SNEGSKA (reference sequence). This CDR3 contains 13 residues.

This clonotype was counted ten times or more. The chain employs TRBV12-5 and TRBJ1-2, with D perhaps TRBD1 (5 bases). The V end was cut by 2 bases, the J end by 4 bases, with 11 bases between. Germline V gene lookup returns CDR1 LGHNT and CDR2 FRNRAP. This CDR3 has 14 residues. CDR3 sequence reads: CASGLKGPTYGYTF. CDR3 coding DNA: TGTGCTAGTGGTTTGAAGGGACCCACCTATGGCTACACCTTC.

This clonotype was observed a few times. The chain employs TRBV6-6 and TRBJ2-1; 8 bases are a match to TRBD1. CDR1 MNHNY and CDR2 SVGAGI come from the germline V gene (reference sequence). The CDR3 is 15 residues long. V shed 4 bases and J 3 bases; nucleotides not matched to a gene: 5. For the CDR3, the DNA is TGTGCCAGCAGTTCCGGACAGGGATACTACAATGAGCAGTTCTTC. This codes for CASSSGQGYYNEQFF.

The genes are TRBV6-6 and TRBJ2-2; D unclear. V lost 7 bases and J 7 bases, leaving 7 bases between the germline ends. This CDR3 contains 11 residues. From germline, CDR1 is MNHNY and CDR2 SVGAGI (reference sequence). For the CDR3, the DNA is TGTGCCAGCATCGTCCACGGGGAGCTGTTTTTT. This gives the protein CASIVHGELFF.

The sample holds many counts of this clonotype. The gene calls are TRBV10-3 and TRBJ2-1; 7 bases are a match to TRBD2. The CDR3 spans 17 residues. The germline gives CDR1 ENHRY, CDR2 SYGVKD. V shed 3 bases, J shed 6 bases, and the junction held 14 bases outside the gene matches. For the CDR3, the DNA is TGTGCCATCAGTGAAGTAGCGGGCGGAGAAAGGAGCAATGAGCAGTTCTTC. This translates into CAISEVAGGERSNEQFF.

Ten or more counts support this clonotype. This rearrangement joins TRBV6-5 to TRBJ1-1, with D perhaps TRBD1 (6 bases). V lost 3 bases to trimming and J lost 11 bases, with 13 bases between them. Germline CDR1 reads MNHEY; CDR2 reads SVGAGI. The CDR3 has 12 amino acids. In DNA, the CDR3 is TGTGCCAGCAGTTATAGAGGGGGAGAGGCTTTCTTT. This codes for CASSYRGGEAFF.

The genes are TRBV19 and TRBJ2-7; D may be TRBD2 (6 bases). Trimming shortened V by 3 bases and J by 0 bases, and 9 bases separated the two germline ends. The CDR3 spans 14 residues. CDR1 and CDR2 (germline): LNHDA, SQIVND (reference sequence). This CDR3 is CASSMAGYSYEQYF. The CDR3, as DNA: TGTGCCAGTAGTATGGCGGGATACTCCTACGAGCAGTACTTC. The entire variable domain, with the rest obtained from reference TRBV19 and TRBJ2-7, is as follows: DGGITQSPKYLFRKEGQNVTLSCEQNLNHDAMYWYRQDPGQGLRLIYYSQIVNDFQKGDIAEGYSVSREKKESFPLTVTSAQKNPTAFYLCASSMAGYSYEQYFGPGTRLTVT.

The table lists this clonotype with many counts. The gene calls are TRBV7-9 and TRBJ2-1, with 7 positions matching TRBD1. The CDR3 length is 15 residues. The V gene end was trimmed by 4 bases and the J gene end by 2 bases; junction bases not matched to a gene: 5. Germline CDR1 is SEHNR and CDR2 is FQNEAQ (reference sequence). The CDR3 is CASSSWGQTYNEQFF. The DNA for the CDR3 is TGTGCCAGCAGCTCCTGGGGACAGACCTACAATGAGCAGTTCTTC.

This clonotype has only a few counts. The rearrangement uses TRBV19 and TRBJ2-2, with D tentatively TRBD2 (6 bases). This CDR3 is built from 13 residues. Germline V gives CDR1 LNHDA, CDR2 SQIVND (reference sequence). Trimming removed 6 bases at V and 4 bases at J, with 9 bases between. CDR3: CASRPGATGELFF. In DNA, the CDR3 is TGTGCCAGTAGACCGGGAGCCACCGGGGAGCTGTTTTTT.

The rearrangement uses TRBV5-3 and TRBJ2-6; D call uncertain. TRBV5-3 is an ORF; its function is uncertain. This CDR3 is built from 12 residues. Trimming took 8 bases from V and 8 from J, leaving 11 bases between them. CDR3 DNA sequence: TGTGCCAGCAGCACCTTACCCAACGTCCTGACTTTC. Translated, it gives CASSTLPNVLTF.

This sequence joins TRBV27 and TRBJ2-1; 9 positions agree with TRBD2. CDR3 size: 17 residues. V lost 5 bases and J lost 8; bases outside the gene matches: 16. Per germline, CDR1 MNHEY and CDR2 SMNVEV (reference sequence). CDR3 nucleotides: TGTGCCAGCAGTCAAGACACAACGGGACTAGCATACGATGAGCAGTTCTTC. Its protein is CASSQDTTGLAYDEQFF.

This clonotype occurred many times. Here the CDR3 DNA reads TGTGCCAGCAGCCAGGTTCCCAGGGCTTTCTTT. This translates into CASSQVPRAFF. This chain links TRBV7-9 with TRBJ1-1; D gene unclear. The V gene lost 5 bases and the J gene lost 11 bases, with 12 bases spanning the gap. Germline-derived CDR1 and CDR2 are SEHNR and FQNEAQ (reference sequence). CDR3 length: 11 residues.